A selection of T cell receptor beta chains follows, all from one sample in a study. TCRdb used MiXCR to reprocess the reads, holding one entry per CDR3 protein. The table lists nearly 15,000 distinct CDR3 sequences, around 32% of them singletons. The sequenced material came from blood. These receptor sequences come from a human donor. CDR3s include the opening cysteine and the closing phenylalanine or tryptophan. Fields, in order: V gene, J gene, CDR3 protein.

V gene: TRBV4-3
J gene: TRBJ1-1
CDR3 protein: CASSHARDRVGTEAFF

V gene: TRBV4-2
J gene: TRBJ2-7
CDR3 protein: CASSQEMGDHSYEQYF

V gene: TRBV4-2
J gene: TRBJ2-1
CDR3 protein: CASMASGRPTSYNEQFF

V gene: TRBV30
J gene: TRBJ2-5
CDR3 protein: CAWVELASGILSLDYETQYF

V gene: TRBV4-2
J gene: TRBJ1-5
CDR3 protein: CASSQDVNQPQHF

V gene: TRBV20-1
J gene: TRBJ1-4
CDR3 protein: CSARAGGSTNEKLFF

V gene: TRBV4-1
J gene: TRBJ2-1
CDR3 protein: CASSHGGSYNEQFF

V gene: TRBV29-1
J gene: TRBJ2-7
CDR3 protein: CSARVGTDSSYEQYF

V gene: TRBV14
J gene: TRBJ2-5
CDR3 protein: CASSPLTGIETQYF

V gene: TRBV7-2
J gene: TRBJ2-3
CDR3 protein: CASSLAGGLGDTQYF

V gene: TRBV18
J gene: TRBJ2-5
CDR3 protein: CASSPGPQETQYF

V gene: TRBV20-1
J gene: TRBJ1-2
CDR3 protein: CSARDVSYTF

V gene: TRBV4-3
J gene: TRBJ1-1
CDR3 protein: CASSRWLGGEAFF

V gene: TRBV29-1
J gene: TRBJ2-7
CDR3 protein: CSARLAGAGNEQYF

V gene: TRBV30
J gene: TRBJ2-5
CDR3 protein: CAWSVRTNMAQYF

V gene: TRBV6-2/TRBV6-3
J gene: TRBJ2-2
CDR3 protein: CASSPADYTNTGELFF

V gene: TRBV29-1
J gene: TRBJ2-1
CDR3 protein: CSAHVEGNEQFF

V gene: TRBV20-1
J gene: TRBJ2-7
CDR3 protein: CSARKASDEQYF

V gene: TRBV29-1
J gene: TRBJ1-1
CDR3 protein: CSVGAGTGQLEAFF

V gene: TRBV30
J gene: TRBJ2-4
CDR3 protein: CAWRDQGRKGSIQYF

V gene: TRBV14
J gene: TRBJ2-7
CDR3 protein: CASSRAMGLAREQYF

V gene: TRBV4-3
J gene: TRBJ1-4
CDR3 protein: CASRRQENEKLFF

V gene: TRBV4-3
J gene: TRBJ2-2
CDR3 protein: CASSRAWESGELFF

V gene: TRBV4-3
J gene: TRBJ1-1
CDR3 protein: CASSQERGSTEAFF